The rows below give T cell receptor beta chains drawn from one sample of a study of CD8 T cells in Susac syndrome. MiXCR, run by TCRdb on the immunoSEQ multiplex PCR reads, gives a single entry per CDR3 protein. The sample has 130,000 or so distinct CDR3 sequences; 85% to 95% are singletons. Material for sequencing was CD8+ T cells from PBMCs. The receptors come from a human donor with Susac syndrome. The CDR3 runs from the conserved cysteine through the conserved F or W. D genes are given only for firm matches. The size of a clone is reported for some rows only, either as once, few or many, or as a class for expanded clones.

cdr3_aa | cdr3_nt | clone_size | d_call | v_call | cdr3_length | j_call
CASRPGLVQETQYF | TGTGCCAGCAGGCCGGGACTAGTGCAAGAGACCCAGTACTTC | NA | TRBD2 | TRBV12-3/TRBV12-4 | 14 | TRBJ2-5
CASSPGGRGGETQYF | TGCGCCAGCAGCCCGGGCGGTAGGGGCGGAGAGACCCAGTACTTC | NA | NA | TRBV4-1 | 15 | TRBJ2-5
CASSKGWGADTQYF | TGTGCCAGCAGCAAAGGCTGGGGGGCAGATACGCAGTATTTT | NA | NA | TRBV7-9 | 14 | TRBJ2-3
CAISEGTGGYEQYF | TGTGCCATCAGCGAAGGGACAGGGGGATACGAGCAGTACTTC | NA | TRBD1 | TRBV10-3 | 14 | TRBJ2-7
CASSSPGEGMNTGELFF | TGTGCCAGCAGCTCCCCTGGGGAGGGGATGAACACCGGGGAGCTGTTTTTT | NA | TRBD2 | TRBV7-9 | 17 | TRBJ2-2
CSAARSEDEQFF | TGCAGCGCCGCCCGATCCGAGGATGAGCAGTTCTTC | NA | NA | TRBV29-1 | 12 | TRBJ2-1
CASSLRQTSNEQFF | TGTGCCAGCAGCTTGAGACAGACAAGCAATGAGCAGTTCTTC | NA | NA | TRBV7-2 | 14 | TRBJ2-1
CASSQGLGETQYF | TGTGCCAGCAGCCAAGGACTAGGAGAGACCCAGTACTTC | NA | NA | TRBV4-2 | 13 | TRBJ2-5
CASQQSGTDYTEAFF | TGTGCCAGCCAACAGAGTGGGACGGATTACACTGAAGCTTTCTTT | NA | NA | TRBV19 | 15 | TRBJ1-1
CSVWGQGYTYEQYF | TGCAGCGTCTGGGGACAGGGGTATACCTACGAGCAGTACTTC | NA | TRBD1 | TRBV29-1 | 14 | TRBJ2-7
CASGPTGLDGYTF | TGTGCTAGTGGGCCGACAGGGCTCGATGGCTACACCTTC | NA | TRBD1 | TRBV12-5 | 13 | TRBJ1-2
CASSLELEETQYF | TGTGCCAGCAGCTTAGAATTGGAAGAGACCCAGTACTTC | NA | NA | TRBV13 | 13 | TRBJ2-5
CASSVVAGGGTDTQYF | TGTGCCAGCAGCGTAGTCGCGGGGGGGGGCACAGATACGCAGTATTTT | NA | TRBD2 | TRBV9 | 16 | TRBJ2-3
CSARDMEGGYEQYF | TGCAGTGCTAGAGATATGGAGGGTGGCTACGAGCAGTACTTC | NA | NA | TRBV20-1 | 14 | TRBJ2-7
CAQPRGPYQGYTF | TGTGCCCAACCCCGGGGGCCATACCAGGGCTACACCTTC | NA | NA | TRBV19 | 13 | TRBJ1-2
CASSPGTAEHEQYF | TGTGCCAGCAGCCCTGGGACAGCCGAGCACGAGCAGTACTTC | NA | TRBD1 | TRBV7-4 | 14 | TRBJ2-7
CASSRQLPEAFF | TGTGCCAGCAGTAGACAGCTCCCAGAAGCTTTCTTT | NA | NA | TRBV12-3/TRBV12-4 | 12 | TRBJ1-1
CASRPQVEAYGYTF | TGCGCCAGCAGGCCCCAAGTGGAGGCGTATGGCTACACCTTC | NA | NA | TRBV4-1 | 14 | TRBJ1-2
CASSFGTDPSYEQYF | TGTGCCAGCAGCTTCGGGACAGACCCCTCCTACGAGCAGTACTTC | NA | TRBD1 | TRBV12-3/TRBV12-4 | 15 | TRBJ2-7
CASTLSGVQAFF | TGTGCCAGTACCCTCTCAGGGGTGCAAGCTTTCTTT | NA | NA | TRBV19 | 12 | TRBJ1-1
CASSQESMGQPQHF | TGTGCCAGCAGCCAAGAGTCAATGGGTCAGCCCCAGCATTTT | NA | NA | TRBV4-2 | 14 | TRBJ1-5
CASTGRGGFLDNEQFF | TGTGCCAGCACGGGACGGGGGGGCTTTCTGGACAATGAGCAGTTCTTC | NA | TRBD2 | TRBV6-1 | 16 | TRBJ2-1
CASTPPLNEQFF | TGTGCCAGCACCCCCCCACTCAATGAGCAGTTCTTC | NA | NA | TRBV2 | 12 | TRBJ2-1
CASSPLAGSTDTQYF | TGTGCCAGCTCACCACTAGCGGGTTCCACAGATACGCAGTATTTT | NA | TRBD2 | TRBV18 | 15 | TRBJ2-3
CSVGTDWNTEAFF | TGCAGCGTTGGTACCGACTGGAACACTGAAGCTTTCTTT | NA | NA | TRBV29-1 | 13 | TRBJ1-1
CASSSSQETQYF | TGTGCCAGCAGCTCATCCCAAGAGACCCAGTACTTC | NA | NA | TRBV13 | 12 | TRBJ2-5
CASSPGGPPGYTF | TGTGCCAGCAGTCCAGGGGGCCCGCCGGGCTACACCTTC | NA | TRBD1 | TRBV14 | 13 | TRBJ1-2
CASSGPISGNTIYF | TGTGCCAGCTCTGGTCCTATCTCTGGAAACACCATATATTTT | NA | NA | TRBV9 | 14 | TRBJ1-3
CASNRITGGASTGELFF | TGTGCCAGCAACCGGATCACAGGGGGCGCAAGCACCGGGGAGCTGTTTTTT | NA | TRBD1 | TRBV5-6 | 17 | TRBJ2-2
CASSFTPGNEQFF | TGTGCCAGCAGCTTTACCCCCGGCAATGAGCAGTTCTTC | NA | NA | TRBV7-2 | 13 | TRBJ2-1
CASSLLTSGVTDTQYF | TGTGCCAGCAGCTTATTGACTAGCGGGGTCACAGATACGCAGTATTTT | once | TRBD2 | TRBV7-9 | 16 | TRBJ2-3
CASSLVLENTEAFF | TGTGCCAGCAGCTTAGTTTTGGAAAACACTGAAGCTTTCTTT | NA | NA | TRBV7-9 | 14 | TRBJ1-1
CAISDGRGNEQFF | TGTGCCATCAGTGATGGCCGGGGGAATGAGCAGTTCTTC | NA | NA | TRBV10-3 | 13 | TRBJ2-1
CASSQIGTSGDTGELFF | TGTGCCAGCAGCCAAATTGGGACTAGCGGAGACACCGGGGAGCTGTTTTTT | NA | TRBD2 | TRBV4-2 | 17 | TRBJ2-2
CASAGQVQETQYF | TGTGCCAGCGCGGGACAGGTACAAGAGACCCAGTACTTC | NA | TRBD1 | TRBV6-5 | 13 | TRBJ2-5
CASSHSSGGVYEQYF | TGTGCCAGCAGCCATTCTAGCGGGGGAGTCTACGAGCAGTACTTC | NA | TRBD2 | TRBV4-2 | 15 | TRBJ2-7
CSARTGESGANVLTF | TGCAGCGCCAGGACAGGGGAGTCTGGGGCCAACGTCCTGACTTTC | NA | TRBD1 | TRBV29-1 | 15 | TRBJ2-6
CASSYARQADEQFF | TGTGCCAGCAGTTACGCCCGCCAAGCAGATGAGCAGTTCTTC | NA | NA | TRBV6-2/TRBV6-3 | 14 | TRBJ2-1
CASSNGSYEQYF | TGTGCCAGCAGCAATGGGAGCTACGAGCAGTACTTC | NA | NA | TRBV5-6 | 12 | TRBJ2-7
CASPGGWHEQYF | TGTGCCAGCCCAGGGGGTTGGCACGAGCAGTACTTC | NA | TRBD1 | TRBV19 | 12 | TRBJ2-7
CASSSGDGHNQPQHF | TGTGCCAGCAGCTCGGGGGACGGCCACAATCAGCCCCAGCATTTT | NA | NA | TRBV27 | 15 | TRBJ1-5